The clone carrying this TCR beta chain was detected a few times. Its target is unknown. Samples came from healthy bone marrow donors. The PCR ran on 60 Vbeta and 13 Jbeta primers. Repertoires were generated with immunoSEQ multiplex PCR, while TCRdb's copy carries only in-frame clones and drops some. This sample has about 180,000 clones, with about three quarters found just once. Looked up from germline, CDR1 is MNHEY and CDR2 is SVGAGI. V shed 10 bases and J shed 3 bases, with 16 bases lying between them. This CDR3 contains 13 residues. This sample is drawn from a study of cytomegalovirus exposure and HLA in healthy donors. Whole-study results and caveats: Most TCR sequences were seen very rarely across donors, but some public TCRs occurred in many. An ancestry cluster, one associated with Asian ancestry, reportedly showed fewer N-insertions than the roughly 670-donor mean in a later analysis.

This receptor was taken from a man in his late teens or twenties in good health and CMV-seronegative. The rearrangement uses TRBV6-5 and TRBJ2-7; D is perhaps TRBD2 (6 bases). The sequenced material came from PBMCs. CDR3 region: CATRRTILYEQYF. CDR3 bases: TGTGCCACCCGTAGGACTATTCTCTACGAGCAGTACTTC.